Each of the 9 T cell receptor beta chains below was sequenced from the same sample in a study of cytomegalovirus exposure and HLA in healthy donors. Primers included in the PCR were 60 Vbeta and 13 Jbeta primers. TCRdb's table, derived via immunoSEQ multiplex PCR, lists solely in-frame clones and lacks some. The table shows approximately 150,000 clones, with around 74% occurring only once. The specimen sequenced was PBMCs. The receptors shown here come from a female donor in good health and CMV-seronegative.

The chain recombines TRBV27 with TRBJ2-7, with 8 nucleotides matching TRBD2. The CDR3 covers 15 residues. V lost 2 bases to trimming and J lost 7 bases; unmatched junction nucleotides: 10. CDR1 and CDR2 (germline): MNHEY, SMNVEV (reference sequence). Here the CDR3 DNA reads TGTGCCAGCAGTTTAGAACCAGCGGGGGCTGGGGAGCAGTACTTC. This codes for CASSLEPAGAGEQYF.

The rearrangement links TRBV9 to TRBJ2-7; D might be TRBD2 (5 bases). V was pared by 4 bases and J by 5 bases, with 10 bases between. This CDR3 has 12 residues. In germline, CDR1 is SGDLS, CDR2 YYNGEE. The CDR3 bases are TGTGCCAGCAGCTCAGTCGGGAACGAGCAGTACTTC. Its translation is CASSSVGNEQYF.

This clone was counted between two and nine times. This chain connects TRBV19 to TRBJ1-1, with 7 bases fitting TRBD1. Germline trimming cut 5 bases from V and 5 bases from J; bases unmatched to any gene: 8. There are 14 residues in the CDR3. The V gene's germline CDR1 is LNHDA and CDR2 SQIVND (reference sequence). In nucleotides, the CDR3 is TGTGCCAGTAGTTTTCGACAGGGTGGTACTGAAGCTTTCTTT. Translated: CASSFRQGGTEAFF.

The chain carries TRBV7-8 and TRBJ2-7; D is uncertain. CDR3 length: 10 residues. Trimming pared 5 bases from V and 4 bases from J, leaving 3 bases between. Looked up from germline, CDR1 is SGHVS and CDR2 is FQNEAQ. CDR3 loop: CASSLYEQYF. DNA of the CDR3: TGTGCCAGCAGCCTATACGAGCAGTACTTC.

The rearrangement joins TRBV13 to TRBJ2-3, with 7 bases aligning to TRBD2. CDR3 size: 15 residues. Germline-derived CDR1 and CDR2 are PRHDT and FYEKMQ (reference sequence). With 1 base clipped from V and 2 bases from J, the junction kept 3 bases outside the gene matches. CDR3 sequence reads: CASSLEGLPTDTQYF. The CDR3 bases are TGTGCCAGCAGCTTAGAGGGACTACCCACAGATACGCAGTATTTT. The entire variable domain, with the rest obtained from reference TRBV13 and TRBJ2-3, is as follows: AAGVIQSPRHLIKEKRETATLKCYPIPRHDTVYWYQQGPGQDPQFLISFYEKMQSDKGSIPDRFSAQQFSDYHSELNMSSLELGDSALYFCASSLEGLPTDTQYFGPGTRLTVL.

The genes are TRBV15 and TRBJ1-4; a weak D match, TRBD1 (5 bases). V lost 11 bases and J lost 0, with 13 bases in between. Germline CDR1 LNHNV, CDR2 YYDKDF (reference sequence). The length of the CDR3 is 14 residues. CDR3 sequence (DNA): TGTGCCGCAAGCGGGGGGGCAACTAATGAAAAACTGTTTTTT. This gives the protein CAASGGATNEKLFF.

This rearrangement joins TRBV6-5 to TRBJ2-3; the D gene is possibly TRBD2 (6 bases). Germline CDR1 is MNHEY and CDR2 is SVGAGI. The CDR3 is made up of 14 amino acids. V lost 7 bases and J 1 base, leaving 12 bases between the germline ends. As DNA, the CDR3 is TGTGCCAGCAAAAGGCAGCGGGGCACAGATACGCAGTATTTT. As protein: CASKRQRGTDTQYF.

A note on this clone: Compared with germline, one end of the junction differs, possibly owing to a read error. This chain connects TRBV11-2 to TRBJ1-1, with D possibly TRBD1 on 5 matching bases. CDR3 size: 18 residues. Germline V gene lookup returns CDR1 SGHAT and CDR2 FQNNGV. The DNA for the CDR3 is TGTGCCAGCAGCTCGGACATAATTCCGGGACGGGGGAACACTGAAACTTTCTTT. This codes for CASSSDIIPGRGNTETFF. The entire variable domain, with the rest obtained from reference TRBV11-2 and TRBJ1-1, is as follows: EAGVAQSPRYKIIEKRQSVAFWCNPISGHATLYWYQQILGQGPKLLIQFQNNGVVDDSQLPKDRFSAERLKGVDSTLKIQPAKLEDSAVYLCASSSDIIPGRGNTETFFGQGTRLTVV.

The sample holds a few counts of this clone. This chain uses TRBV19 with TRBJ2-3; TRBD2 matches 13 bases. CDR3 length: 15 amino acids. The germline CDR1 and CDR2 sequences are LNHDA and SQIVND (reference sequence). V lost 4 bases to trimming and J lost 4 bases; unmatched junction nucleotides: 2. The CDR3, as DNA: TGTGCCAGTAGTAGGGGGACTAGCGGGGCAGATACGCAGTATTTT. Translated, it gives CASSRGTSGADTQYF.